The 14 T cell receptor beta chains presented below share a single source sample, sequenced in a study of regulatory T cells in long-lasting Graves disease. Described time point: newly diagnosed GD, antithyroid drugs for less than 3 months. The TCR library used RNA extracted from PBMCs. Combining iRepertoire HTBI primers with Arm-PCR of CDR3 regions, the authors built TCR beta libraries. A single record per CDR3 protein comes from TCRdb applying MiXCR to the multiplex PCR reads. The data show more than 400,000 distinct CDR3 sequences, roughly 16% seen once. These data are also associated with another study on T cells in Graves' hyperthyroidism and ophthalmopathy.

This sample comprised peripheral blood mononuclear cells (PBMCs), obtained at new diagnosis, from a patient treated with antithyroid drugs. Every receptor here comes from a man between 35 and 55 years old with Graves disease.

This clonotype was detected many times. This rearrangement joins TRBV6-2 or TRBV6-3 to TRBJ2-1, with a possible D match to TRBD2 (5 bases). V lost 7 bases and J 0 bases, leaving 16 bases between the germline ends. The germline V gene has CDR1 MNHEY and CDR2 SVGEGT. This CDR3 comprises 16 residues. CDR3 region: CASTSLKRSSYNEQFF. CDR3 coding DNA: TGTGCCAGCACTTCCTTAAAGCGGAGCTCCTACAATGAGCAGTTCTTC.

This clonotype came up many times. The CDR3 loop reads CASGPSGQNQETQYF. The CDR3 region has the DNA TGTGCTAGTGGTCCATCGGGACAGAACCAAGAGACCCAGTACTTC. V usage is TRBV12-5 and J usage is TRBJ2-5, with 7 bases aligning to TRBD1. CDR1 LGHNT and CDR2 FRNRAP come from the germline V gene. The CDR3 extends over 15 amino acids. Losses at the gene ends were 5 bases for V and 0 bases for J; bases not matched to a gene: 6.

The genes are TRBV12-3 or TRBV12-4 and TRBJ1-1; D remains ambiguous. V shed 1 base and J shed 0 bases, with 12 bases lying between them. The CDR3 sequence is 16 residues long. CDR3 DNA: TGTGCCAGCAGTTTAGAAGGTCCGGGGATGAACACTGAAGCTTTCTTT. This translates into CASSLEGPGMNTEAFF.

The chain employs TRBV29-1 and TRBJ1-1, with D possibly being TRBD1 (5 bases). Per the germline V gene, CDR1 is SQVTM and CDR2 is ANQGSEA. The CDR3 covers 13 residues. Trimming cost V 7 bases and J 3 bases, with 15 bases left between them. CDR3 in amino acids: CSAHWGDYTEAFF. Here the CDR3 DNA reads TGCAGCGCGCATTGGGGGGACTACACTGAAGCTTTCTTT.

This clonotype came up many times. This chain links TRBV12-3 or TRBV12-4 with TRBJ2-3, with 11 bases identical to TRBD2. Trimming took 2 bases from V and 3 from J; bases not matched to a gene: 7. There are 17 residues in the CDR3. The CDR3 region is CASSLYTSGRSTDTQYF. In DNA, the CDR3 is TGTGCCAGCAGTTTATATACTAGCGGGAGATCGACAGATACGCAGTATTTT.

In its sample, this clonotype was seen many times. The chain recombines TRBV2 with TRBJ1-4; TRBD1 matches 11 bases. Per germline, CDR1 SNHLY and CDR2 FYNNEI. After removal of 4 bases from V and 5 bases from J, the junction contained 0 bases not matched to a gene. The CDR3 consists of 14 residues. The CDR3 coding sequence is TGTGCCAGCAGTGGGGACAGGGGGAATGAAAAACTGTTTTTT. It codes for CASSGDRGNEKLFF.

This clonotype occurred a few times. CDR3 region: CASSSGQGRAFTYEQYF. The CDR3 DNA is TGCGCCAGCAGCTCGGGCCAAGGGCGGGCCTTTACCTACGAGCAGTACTTC. The chain combines TRBV5-1 with TRBJ2-7; weak D call: TRBD2 (5 bases). The CDR3 spans 17 residues. Trimming shortened V by 3 bases and J by 2 bases, and 21 bases separated the two germline ends. The V gene's germline CDR1 is SGHRS and CDR2 YFSETQ.

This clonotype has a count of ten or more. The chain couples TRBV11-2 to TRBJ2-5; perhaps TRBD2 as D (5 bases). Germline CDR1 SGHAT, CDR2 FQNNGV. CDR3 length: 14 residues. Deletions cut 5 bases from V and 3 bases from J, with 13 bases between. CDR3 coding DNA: TGTGCCAGCAGCAGTGTAGGGCGGGAAGAGACCCAGTACTTC. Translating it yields CASSSVGREETQYF.

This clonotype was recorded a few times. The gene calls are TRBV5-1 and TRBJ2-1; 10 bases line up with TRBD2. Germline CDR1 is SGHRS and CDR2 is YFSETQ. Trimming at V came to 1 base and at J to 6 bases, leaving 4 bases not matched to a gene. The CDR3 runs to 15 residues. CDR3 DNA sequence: TGCGCCAGCAGCTTGAGCCCTAGCGGGAGCAATGAGCAGTTCTTC. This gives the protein CASSLSPSGSNEQFF.

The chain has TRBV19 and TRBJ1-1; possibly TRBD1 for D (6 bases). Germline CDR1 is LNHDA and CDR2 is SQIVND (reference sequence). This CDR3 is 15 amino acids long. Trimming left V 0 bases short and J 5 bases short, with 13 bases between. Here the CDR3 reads CASSIDRSGATEAFF. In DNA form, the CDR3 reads TGTGCCAGTAGTATAGATCGGTCAGGGGCTACTGAAGCTTTCTTT.

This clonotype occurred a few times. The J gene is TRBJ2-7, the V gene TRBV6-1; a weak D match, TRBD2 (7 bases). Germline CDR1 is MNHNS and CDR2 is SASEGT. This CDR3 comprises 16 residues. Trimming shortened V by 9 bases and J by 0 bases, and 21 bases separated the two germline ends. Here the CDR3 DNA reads TGTGCCAGTACGAGGGGGGGAGGTAGAACCTCCTACGAGCAGTACTTC. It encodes CASTRGGGRTSYEQYF.

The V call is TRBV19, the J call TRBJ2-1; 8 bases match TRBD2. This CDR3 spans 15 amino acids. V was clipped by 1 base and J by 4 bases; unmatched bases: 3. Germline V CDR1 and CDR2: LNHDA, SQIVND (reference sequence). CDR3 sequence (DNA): TGTGCCAGTAGTATAGGTAGCGGGACGTACAATGAGCAGTTCTTC. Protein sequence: CASSIGSGTYNEQFF.

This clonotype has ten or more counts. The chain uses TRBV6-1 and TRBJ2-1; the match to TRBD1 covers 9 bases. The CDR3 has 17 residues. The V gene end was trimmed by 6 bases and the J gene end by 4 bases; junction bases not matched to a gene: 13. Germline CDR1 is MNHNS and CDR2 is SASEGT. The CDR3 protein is CASRDIPGTGNYNEQFF. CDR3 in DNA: TGTGCCAGCAGAGACATCCCCGGGACAGGGAATTACAATGAGCAGTTCTTC.

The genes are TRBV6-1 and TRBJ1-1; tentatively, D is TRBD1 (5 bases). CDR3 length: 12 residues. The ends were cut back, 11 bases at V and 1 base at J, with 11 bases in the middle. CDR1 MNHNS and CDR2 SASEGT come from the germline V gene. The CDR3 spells CASTQENTEAFF. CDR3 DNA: TGTGCCTCTACACAGGAGAACACTGAAGCTTTCTTT.